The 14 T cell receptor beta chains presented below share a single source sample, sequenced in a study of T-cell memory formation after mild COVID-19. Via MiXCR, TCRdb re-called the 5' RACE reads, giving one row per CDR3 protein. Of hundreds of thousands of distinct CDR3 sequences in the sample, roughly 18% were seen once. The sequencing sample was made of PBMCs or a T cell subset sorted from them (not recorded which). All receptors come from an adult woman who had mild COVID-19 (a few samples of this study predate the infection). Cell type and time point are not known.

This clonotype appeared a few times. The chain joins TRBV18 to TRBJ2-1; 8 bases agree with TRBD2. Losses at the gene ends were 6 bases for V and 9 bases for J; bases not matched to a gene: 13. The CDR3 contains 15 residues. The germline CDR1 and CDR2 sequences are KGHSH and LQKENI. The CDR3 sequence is CASSLGLAGVSEQFF. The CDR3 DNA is TGTGCCAGCTCCCTAGGACTAGCAGGTGTCTCTGAGCAGTTCTTC.

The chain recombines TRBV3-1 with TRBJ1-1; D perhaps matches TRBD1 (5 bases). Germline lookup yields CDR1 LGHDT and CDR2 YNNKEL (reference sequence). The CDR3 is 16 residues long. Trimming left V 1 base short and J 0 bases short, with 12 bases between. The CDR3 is CASSQGGSTMNTEAFF. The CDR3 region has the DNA TGTGCCAGCAGCCAAGGGGGCAGCACCATGAACACTGAAGCTTTCTTT.

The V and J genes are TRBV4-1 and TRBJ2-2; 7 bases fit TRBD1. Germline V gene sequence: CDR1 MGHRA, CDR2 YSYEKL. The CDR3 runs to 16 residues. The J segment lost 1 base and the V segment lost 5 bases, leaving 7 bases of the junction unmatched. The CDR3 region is CASSARDRENTGELFF. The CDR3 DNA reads TGCGCCAGCAGCGCCCGGGACAGAGAGAACACCGGGGAGCTGTTTTTT.

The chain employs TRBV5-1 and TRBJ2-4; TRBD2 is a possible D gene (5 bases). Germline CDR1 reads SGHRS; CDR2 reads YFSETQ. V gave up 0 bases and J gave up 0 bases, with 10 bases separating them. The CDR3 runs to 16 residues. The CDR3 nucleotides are TGCGCCAGCAGCTTGGACCAGCGGCTAGCCAAAAACATTCAGTACTTC. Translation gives CASSLDQRLAKNIQYF.

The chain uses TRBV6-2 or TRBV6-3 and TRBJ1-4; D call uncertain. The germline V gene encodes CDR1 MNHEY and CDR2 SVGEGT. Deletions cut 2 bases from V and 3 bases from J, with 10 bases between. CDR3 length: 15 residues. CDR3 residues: CASSYPLKANEKLFF. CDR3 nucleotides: TGTGCCAGCAGTTACCCTCTGAAGGCTAATGAAAAACTGTTTTTT.

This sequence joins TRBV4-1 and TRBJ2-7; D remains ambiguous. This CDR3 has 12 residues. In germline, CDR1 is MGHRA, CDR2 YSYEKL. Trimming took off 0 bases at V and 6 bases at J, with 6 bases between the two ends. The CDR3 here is CASSQDAPEQYF. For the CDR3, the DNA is TGCGCCAGCAGCCAAGATGCTCCCGAGCAGTACTTC.

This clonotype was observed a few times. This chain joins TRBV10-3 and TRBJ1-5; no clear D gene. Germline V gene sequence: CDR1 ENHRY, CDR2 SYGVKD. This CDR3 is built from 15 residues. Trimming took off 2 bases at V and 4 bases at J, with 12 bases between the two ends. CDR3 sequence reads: CAISEKGPTNQPQHF. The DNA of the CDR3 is TGTGCCATCAGTGAGAAAGGCCCTACTAATCAGCCCCAGCATTTT.

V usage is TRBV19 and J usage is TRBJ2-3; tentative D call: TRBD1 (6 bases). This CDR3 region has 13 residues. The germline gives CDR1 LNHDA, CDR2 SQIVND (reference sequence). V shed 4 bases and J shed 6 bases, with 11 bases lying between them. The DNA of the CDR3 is TGTGCCAGTAGTAGACAGGTCCTGGATACGCAGTATTTT. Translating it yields CASSRQVLDTQYF.

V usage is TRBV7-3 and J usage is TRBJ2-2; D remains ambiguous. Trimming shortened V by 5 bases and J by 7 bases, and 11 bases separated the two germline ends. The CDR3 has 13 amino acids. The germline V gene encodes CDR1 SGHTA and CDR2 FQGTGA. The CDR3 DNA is TGTGCCAGCAGCCACGCCGCGAACGGGGAGCTGTTTTTT. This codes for CASSHAANGELFF.

The CDR3 DNA reads TGTGCCAGCAGCCCCGGGGCAGCCGAAAGAGATGGCTACACCTTC. Translation gives CASSPGAAERDGYTF. The chain employs TRBV7-2 and TRBJ1-2; possibly TRBD1 for D (5 bases). Germline values: CDR1 SGHTA, CDR2 FQGNSA. The CDR3 contains 15 residues. Trimming took 5 bases from V and 6 from J, leaving 19 bases between them.

CDR3 sequence reads: CASSGPNTEAFF. CDR3 nucleotides: TGTGCCAGCTCCGGGCCAAACACTGAAGCTTTCTTT. V is TRBV18 and J is TRBJ1-1; D is ambiguous. Trimming left V 6 bases short and J 2 bases short, with 7 bases between. CDR1 is KGHSH, CDR2 LQKENI, per germline. CDR3 length: 12 amino acids.

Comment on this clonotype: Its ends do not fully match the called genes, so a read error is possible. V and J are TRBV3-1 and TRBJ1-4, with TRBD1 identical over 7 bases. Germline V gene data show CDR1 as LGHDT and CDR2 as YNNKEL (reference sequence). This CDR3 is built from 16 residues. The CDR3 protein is CDSSRTGVSANEKLFF. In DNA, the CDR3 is TGTGACAGCAGCCGGACAGGAGTGTCGGCTAATGAAAAACTGTTTTTT.

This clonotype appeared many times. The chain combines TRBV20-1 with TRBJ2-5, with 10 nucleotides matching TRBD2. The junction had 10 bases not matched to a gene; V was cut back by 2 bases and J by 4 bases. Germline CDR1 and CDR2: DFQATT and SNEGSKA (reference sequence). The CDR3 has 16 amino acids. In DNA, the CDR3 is TGCAGTGCTAGAAACCTAGCGGGAGTTCGTCTAGAGACCCAGTACTTC. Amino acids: CSARNLAGVRLETQYF.

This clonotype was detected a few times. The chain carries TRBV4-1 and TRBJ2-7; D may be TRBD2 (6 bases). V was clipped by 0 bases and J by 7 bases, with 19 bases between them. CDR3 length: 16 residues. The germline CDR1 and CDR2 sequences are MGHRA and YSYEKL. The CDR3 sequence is CASSQEPAGTGGEQYF. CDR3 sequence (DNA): TGCGCCAGCAGCCAAGAACCGGCGGGCACCGGAGGGGAGCAGTACTTC.